A single sample is the source of the 28 T cell receptor beta chains below, sequenced in a study of glioma-infiltrating T cells. The iRepertoire nested amplicon-rescue multiplex PCR amplified TCR alpha and beta CDR3s from RNA. TCRdb redid the calling of the multiplex PCR reads with MiXCR, one entry per CDR3 protein. The table lists some 110,000 distinct CDR3 sequences, roughly 25% of them singletons, with over 12% in the top ten. The material sequenced was glioma tissue, nonneoplastic brain tissue, or PBMCs (not recorded which). These receptors came from a human donor with low-grade glioma or glioblastoma, undergoing nonglioma brain surgery, or in good health (not recorded which).

Many counts were recorded for this clonotype. This sequence joins TRBV12-3 or TRBV12-4 and TRBJ2-5, with 14 bases matching TRBD2. With 5 bases clipped from V and 6 bases from J, the junction kept 11 bases outside the gene matches. This CDR3 comprises 17 residues. The CDR3 region is CASSPSTSGRAVKTQYF. CDR3 in DNA: TGTGCCAGCAGTCCATCGACTAGCGGGAGGGCCGTAAAGACCCAGTACTTC.

This clonotype has at least ten counts. The rearrangement uses TRBV7-9 and TRBJ2-1, with 9 bases matching TRBD2. V was pared by 1 base and J by 9 bases, with 10 bases of the junction left unmatched. Germline assignment: CDR1 SEHNR and CDR2 FQNEAQ (reference sequence). This CDR3 comprises 16 residues. The CDR3 DNA sequence: TGTGCCAGCAGCTTAGTCGCTAGCGGGATCAGGGCTGAGCAGTTCTTC. It yields the protein CASSLVASGIRAEQFF.

This clonotype was detected once. Possible read error: a much larger clone is one base away. The chain combines TRBV4-2 with TRBJ2-1; 7 bases are shared with TRBD2. V gave up 11 bases and J gave up 8 bases; unmatched junction bases: 12. Germline V gene sequence: CDR1 LGHNA, CDR2 YNFKEQ. CDR3 size: 13 residues. CDR3 amino acids: CARRDGRCDEQFF. CDR3 in DNA: TGTGCCCGGCGGGACGGGAGGTGCGATGAGCAGTTCTTC.

This clonotype was detected ten times or more. This sequence joins TRBV20-1 and TRBJ2-1; TRBD2 matches 7 bases. Germline V gives CDR1 DFQATT, CDR2 SNEGSKA (reference sequence). The CDR3 length is 14 residues. The CDR3 loop reads CSLEKRDGYNEQFF. The DNA for the CDR3 is TGCAGCCTAGAGAAGCGGGATGGGTACAATGAGCAGTTCTTC.

This clonotype was recorded many times. The chain recombines TRBV4-3 with TRBJ2-7, with 8 positions matching TRBD1. Trimming took 1 base from V and 2 from J; bases not matched to a gene: 1. The CDR3 has 14 residues. Germline CDR1 is LGHNA and CDR2 is YSLEER. The CDR3 coding sequence is TGCGCCAGCAGCCAAGGACAGGGGACCTACGAGCAGTACTTC. It codes for CASSQGQGTYEQYF.

The chain links TRBV7-3 to TRBJ2-6; 7 nucleotides align to TRBD1. The germline V gene has CDR1 SGHTA and CDR2 FQGTGA. The V segment lost 5 bases and the J segment 0 bases; nucleotides outside the gene matches: 10. The CDR3 consists of 18 residues. CDR3 coding DNA: TGTGCCAGCAGCCCGCAGGGACAGACAGTCTCTGGGGCCAACGTCCTGACTTTC. Protein: CASSPQGQTVSGANVLTF. The complete variable domain, with remaining parts taken from reference TRBV7-3 and TRBJ2-6, reads GAGVSQTPSNKVTEKGKYVELRCDPISGHTALYWYRQSLGQGPEFLIYFQGTGAADDSGLPNDRFFAVRPEGSVSTLKIQRTERGDSAVYLCASSPQGQTVSGANVLTFGAGSRLTVL.

Comment on this clonotype: A much larger clone differs by one base, so this may be a read error. The chain recombines TRBV11-2 with TRBJ2-7; D is unclear. Germline V lookup: CDR1 SGHAT, CDR2 FQNNGV. CDR3 size: 12 residues. CDR3 nucleotide sequence: TGTGCCAGCGGCTTAGATAATCGCGAGCAGTACTTC. Amino acids: CASGLDNREQYF.

This clonotype came up many times. The chain has TRBV19 and TRBJ2-2; D unclear. Germline CDR1 and CDR2: LNHDA and SQIVND (reference sequence). V dropped 4 bases and J dropped 6 bases, with 12 bases sitting between them. The CDR3 is 14 amino acids. CDR3 sequence (DNA): TGTGCCAGTAGTACCCCTGGTTTGTCCGGGGAGCTGTTTTTT. Translating gives CASSTPGLSGELFF.

Points on this clonotype: A read error may account for a junction end that differs from germline. The gene calls are TRBV4-1 and TRBJ2-1; TRBD2 matches 9 bases. CDR1 and CDR2 (germline): MGHRA, YSYEKL. This CDR3 comprises 15 residues. CDR3 DNA sequence: TGCGCCAGCAGCCAATCATTAGCGGGAGTGAATGAGCAGCTATTC. This encodes CASSQSLAGVNEQLF.

With respect to this clonotype: This may be a read error, as it is one base from a much larger clone. The CDR3 end shows no conserved phenylalanine or tryptophan, and so a read error is likely. This chain joins TRBV19 and TRBJ2-3, with D uncertain. Germline-derived CDR1 and CDR2 are LNHDA and SQIVND (reference sequence). The V gene lost 2 bases and the J gene lost 0 bases, with 9 bases spanning the gap. The CDR3 consists of 15 residues. CDR3 region: CASSIRTSSTDTQYS. In DNA form, the CDR3 reads TGTGCCAGTAGTATACGCACCTCTAGCACAGATACGCAGTATTCT.

This clonotype appeared a single time. The junction and the germline gene differ at one end; a read error may be behind it. This sequence joins TRBV6-5 and TRBJ2-6; D perhaps matches TRBD1 (5 bases). The CDR3 loop spans 14 amino acids. Germline CDR1 and CDR2: MNHEY and SVGAGI. DNA for the CDR3: TGTGCCAGCAGCCCACGCACTGGGGCCGACGTCCTGACTTTC. This codes for CASSPRTGADVLTF.

This chain uses TRBV9 with TRBJ1-2; 7 bases match TRBD1. This CDR3 comprises 17 residues. V dropped 4 bases and J dropped 0; count of bases not matched to a gene: 12. Germline V gives CDR1 SGDLS, CDR2 YYNGEE. In DNA, the CDR3 is TGTGCCAGCAGCTCTAGTGAGGGGACAGCAGCTAACTATGGCTACACCTTC. It yields the protein CASSSSEGTAANYGYTF.

This clonotype was seen repeatedly, ten times or more. The chain recombines TRBV7-2 with TRBJ2-1; D not certain. CDR1 is SGHTA and CDR2 is FQGNSA in the germline V gene. The V end was cut by 0 bases, the J end by 5 bases, with 5 bases between. CDR3 length: 13 residues. The CDR3 coding sequence is TGTGCCAGCAGCTTAGCCTCAGACAATGAGCAGTTCTTC. Protein product: CASSLASDNEQFF.

This clonotype has a count of ten or more. The chain employs TRBV7-2 and TRBJ1-2, with 7 bases aligning to TRBD1. The CDR3 covers 15 residues. Germline-derived CDR1 and CDR2 are SGHTA and FQGNSA. V lost 4 bases to trimming and J lost 0 bases; unmatched junction nucleotides: 5. The CDR3 coding sequence is TGTGCCAGCAGCTCCCCAGGACAGGCTAACTATGGCTACACCTTC. As protein: CASSSPGQANYGYTF. Combining the CDR3 with reference TRBV7-2 and TRBJ1-2 gives the whole variable domain GAGVSQSPSNKVTEKGKDVELRCDPISGHTALYWYRQSLGQGLEFLIYFQGNSAPDKSGLPSDRFSAERTGGSVSTLTIQRTQQEDSAVYLCASSSPGQANYGYTFGSGTRLTVV.

The V call is TRBV12-3 or TRBV12-4, the J call TRBJ2-7; no clear D. The CDR3 covers 13 residues. Trimming took off 7 bases at V and 4 bases at J, with 14 bases between the two ends. The CDR3 sequence: CASTTRGRYEQYF. In DNA form, the CDR3 reads TGTGCCAGCACCACGCGCGGACGGTACGAGCAGTACTTC.

This clonotype was observed many times. J is TRBJ2-1 and V is TRBV6-2 or TRBV6-3, with D possibly called TRBD1 or TRBD2 (7 bases each). CDR1 and CDR2 (germline): MNHEY, SVGEGT. The CDR3 spans 18 residues. The V gene lost 2 bases and the J gene lost 0 bases, with 17 bases spanning the gap. The CDR3 is CASSYPNRGGSSYNEQFF. CDR3 coding DNA: TGTGCCAGCAGTTACCCCAACAGGGGCGGGAGCTCCTACAATGAGCAGTTCTTC.

This rearrangement joins TRBV7-2 to TRBJ2-7; 8 bases align to TRBD2. The CDR3 totals 14 residues. The V gene's germline CDR1 is SGHTA and CDR2 FQGNSA. V lost 1 base to trimming and J lost 5 bases; unmatched junction nucleotides: 4. Written as DNA, the CDR3 is TGTGCCAGCAGCTTAGGAGCGGGAGTAGACGAGCAGTACTTC. Translation gives CASSLGAGVDEQYF.

This clonotype was recorded at least ten times. This chain links TRBV7-2 with TRBJ2-7; possible D gene TRBD1, 6 bases. The V gene's germline CDR1 is SGHTA and CDR2 FQGNSA. The length of the CDR3 is 15 residues. V was clipped by 6 bases and J by 2 bases, with 17 bases between them. The CDR3 is CASRLGLGQPYEQYF. CDR3 coding DNA: TGTGCCAGCAGACTAGGGTTAGGACAGCCCTACGAGCAGTACTTC.

Ten or more counts support this clonotype. This chain uses TRBV28 with TRBJ1-2; TRBD1 agrees at 9 bases. The CDR3 sequence is 14 residues long. The junction had 7 bases not matched to a gene; V was cut back by 6 bases and J by 5 bases. Germline V gene data show CDR1 as MDHEN and CDR2 as SYDVKM. The DNA of the CDR3 is TGTGCCAGCAGGGCCGGGACAGGGATGTATGGCTACACCTTC. This gives the protein CASRAGTGMYGYTF.

This clonotype was counted ten times or more. The chain recombines TRBV7-2 with TRBJ1-2; D remains ambiguous. V was trimmed by 1 base and J by 0 bases, leaving 12 bases between them. Germline V gene lookup returns CDR1 SGHTA and CDR2 FQGNSA. This CDR3 is 16 amino acids long. CDR3 nucleotides: TGTGCCAGCAGCTTAGGAGGTTCCCCCACTAACTATGGCTACACCTTC. Encoded protein: CASSLGGSPTNYGYTF.

Remarks on this clonotype: Being one base from a much bigger clone, this may be a read error. This chain links TRBV27 with TRBJ2-3; maybe TRBD2 (5 bases). CDR3 length: 17 residues. Germline assignment: CDR1 MNHEY and CDR2 SMNVEV (reference sequence). Trimming cost V 7 bases and J 6 bases, with 26 bases left between them. The CDR3 DNA reads TGTGCCAGCAAGCGGCTAGGGAGCAACCACCCGGGGGATACGCAGTATTTT. Protein: CASKRLGSNHPGDTQYF.

This sequence joins TRBV5-1 and TRBJ2-7; perhaps TRBD1 as D (6 bases). The CDR3 spans 15 residues. The germline V and J ends were trimmed by 3 bases and 0 bases, with 13 bases remaining between them. Germline CDR1 reads SGHRS; CDR2 reads YFSETQ. The CDR3 DNA is TGCGCCAGCAGCTACCCGACAGGCCACTCCTACGAGCAGTACTTC. Translation gives CASSYPTGHSYEQYF.

This clonotype turned up a few times. This rearrangement joins TRBV13 to TRBJ2-3; 9 nucleotides agree with TRBD2. The V gene's germline CDR1 is PRHDT and CDR2 FYEKMQ (reference sequence). The CDR3 runs to 17 residues. Trimming took 1 base from V and 2 from J; bases not matched to a gene: 7. The CDR3 nucleotides are TGTGCCAGCAGCTTAGTCGGGCTAGCGGGAATCACAGATACGCAGTATTTT. It specifies CASSLVGLAGITDTQYF. The full variable domain, in which reference TRBV13 and TRBJ2-3 provide the parts outside the CDR3, is AAGVIQSPRHLIKEKRETATLKCYPIPRHDTVYWYQQGPGQDPQFLISFYEKMQSDKGSIPDRFSAQQFSDYHSELNMSSLELGDSALYFCASSLVGLAGITDTQYFGPGTRLTVL.

This clonotype was seen ten or more times. This rearrangement joins TRBV7-9 to TRBJ2-7; the match to TRBD2 covers 8 bases. V trimming: 5 bases; J trimming: 5 bases; junction bases outside the gene matches: 5. The V gene's germline CDR1 is SEHNR and CDR2 FQNEAQ (reference sequence). CDR3 length: 13 amino acids. CDR3 loop: CASSPAGDHEQYF. Here the CDR3 DNA reads TGTGCCAGCAGCCCAGCGGGAGATCACGAGCAGTACTTC. Full variable domain (rest looked up from reference TRBV7-9 and TRBJ2-7): DTGVSQNPRHKITKRGQNVTFRCDPISEHNRLYWYRQTLGQGPEFLTYFQNEAQLEKSRLLSDRFSAERPKGSFSTLEIQRTEQGDSAMYLCASSPAGDHEQYFGPGTRLTVT.

This clonotype was counted ten times or more. The chain recombines TRBV7-9 with TRBJ2-7; 7 nucleotides line up with TRBD1. CDR3 size: 15 residues. The J segment lost 2 bases and the V segment lost 5 bases, leaving 9 bases of the junction unmatched. CDR1 and CDR2 (germline): SEHNR, FQNEAQ (reference sequence). CDR3 in DNA: TGTGCCAGCAGCACCCGGGACAGTGAGGCCTACGAGCAGTACTTC. Protein: CASSTRDSEAYEQYF.

Comment on this clonotype: A much larger clone differs from this one at a single base, so this may be a read error. The V call is TRBV10-3, the J call TRBJ2-7; TRBD2 matches at 8 bases. In germline, CDR1 is ENHRY, CDR2 SYGVKD. CDR3 length: 17 amino acids. CDR3 in amino acids: CAISESLAGPSSYGQYF. In DNA, the CDR3 is TGTGCCATCAGTGAGTCCTTAGCGGGACCCAGCTCCTACGGGCAGTACTTC.

J is TRBJ2-1 and V is TRBV6-1; 15 bases align to TRBD2. The CDR3 has 17 amino acids. Germline CDR1 is MNHNS and CDR2 is SASEGT. V shed 5 bases and J 5 bases; nucleotides not matched to a gene: 7. CDR3 bases: TGTGCCAGCAGTACCGGGACTAGCGGGAGGACACACAATGAGCAGTTCTTC. This encodes CASSTGTSGRTHNEQFF.

This clonotype was counted at least ten times. The chain joins TRBV11-1 to TRBJ2-7, with 10 bases that match TRBD2. The V gene end was trimmed by 4 bases and the J gene end by 5 bases; junction bases not matched to a gene: 5. The CDR3 runs to 14 residues. In germline, CDR1 is SGHAT, CDR2 FQDESV (reference sequence). DNA for the CDR3: TGTGCCAGCAGCTCTAGCGGGAGACCAGACGAGCAGTACTTC. Translated, it gives CASSSSGRPDEQYF.